This TCR beta chain is drawn from a study of shared clonotypes between healthy human individuals. Notes on the study in general: Non-shared clonotypes had lower generation probabilities than those shared by all four donors. It was only blood that was sampled, and tissue repertoires likely differ.

Naive CD8 isolation took CD45RO-negative cells positively selected for CCR7 and excluded terminally differentiated effector memory CD45RA+ cells. Original analysis: Junction-only immunoSEQ sequences carried no quality scores, so filtering differed. Assay: immunoSEQ multiplex PCR; the TCRdb copy retains only in-frame clones and omits some. V, J and clone size reflect that table, while D and trimming were determined from the DNA. Of 1.5 million to 2.5 million clones in the sample, approximately 94% are singletons; the top ten hold around 1%. From germline, CDR1 is PRHDT and CDR2 FYEKMQ (reference sequence). The CDR3 extends over 15 amino acids. V shed 1 base and J 5 bases; nucleotides not matched to a gene: 6. Note on this clone: The antigen remains unidentified.

Material: naive CD8+ T cells sorted from blood. The chain uses TRBV13 and TRBJ1-1; TRBD1 matches 8 bases. The receptor was derived from a man aged 18 to 35 in good health. The CDR3 region has the DNA TGTGCCAGCAGCTTAGCCGGACAGGGTATTACTGAAGCTTTCTTT. It encodes CASSLAGQGITEAFF.